The source of this T cell receptor (beta chain) is a study of T cell responses to AZD1222 COVID-19 vaccine. The method was immunoSEQ multiplex PCR; TCRdb's version includes in-frame clones alone and lacks a portion of them. The sample lists roughly 140,000 clones, roughly 88% seen once, with about 15% in the top ten. The CDR3 covers 16 residues. V lost 5 bases, J lost 0 bases, and 14 bases lay in between. Germline lookup yields CDR1 MDHEN and CDR2 SYDVKM. The receptor was derived from an adult in good health. The chain has TRBV28 and TRBJ1-5, with D perhaps matching TRBD1 (5 bases). The sequenced sample was peripheral blood, obtained on day 0 of AZD1222 vaccination. Here the CDR3 DNA reads TGTGCCAGCAGTATCACCACAGGTCATAGCAATCAGCCCCAGCATTTT. Protein product: CASSITTGHSNQPQHF.